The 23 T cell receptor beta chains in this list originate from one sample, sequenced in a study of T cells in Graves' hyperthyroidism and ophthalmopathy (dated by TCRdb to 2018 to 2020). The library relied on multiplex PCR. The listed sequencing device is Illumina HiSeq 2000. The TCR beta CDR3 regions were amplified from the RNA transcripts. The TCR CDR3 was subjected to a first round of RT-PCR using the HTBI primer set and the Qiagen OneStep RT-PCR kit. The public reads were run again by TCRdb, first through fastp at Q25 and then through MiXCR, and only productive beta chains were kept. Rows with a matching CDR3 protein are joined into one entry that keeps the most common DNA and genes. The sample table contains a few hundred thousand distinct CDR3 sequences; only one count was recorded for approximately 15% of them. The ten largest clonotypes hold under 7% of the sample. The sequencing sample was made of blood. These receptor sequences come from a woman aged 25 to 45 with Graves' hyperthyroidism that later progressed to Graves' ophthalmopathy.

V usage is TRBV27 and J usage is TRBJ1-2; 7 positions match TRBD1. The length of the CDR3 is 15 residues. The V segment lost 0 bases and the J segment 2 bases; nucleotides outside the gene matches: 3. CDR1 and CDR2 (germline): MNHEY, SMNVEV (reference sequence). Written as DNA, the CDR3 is TGTGCCAGCAGTTTATCGAAGGGGGCGAACTATGGCTACACCTTC. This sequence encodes CASSLSKGANYGYTF.

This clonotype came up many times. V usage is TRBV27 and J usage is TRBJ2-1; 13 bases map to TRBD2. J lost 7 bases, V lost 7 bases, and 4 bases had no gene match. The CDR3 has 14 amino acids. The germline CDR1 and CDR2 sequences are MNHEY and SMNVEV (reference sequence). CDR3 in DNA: TGTGCCAGCACCCGACTAGCGGGAGGAAATGAGCAGTTCTTC. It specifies CASTRLAGGNEQFF.

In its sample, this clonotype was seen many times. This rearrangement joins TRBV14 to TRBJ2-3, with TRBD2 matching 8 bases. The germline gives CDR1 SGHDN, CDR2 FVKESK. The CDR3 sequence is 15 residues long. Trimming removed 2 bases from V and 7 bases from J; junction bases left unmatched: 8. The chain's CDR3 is CASSQRSGGQHTQYF. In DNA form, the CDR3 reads TGTGCCAGCAGCCAACGGTCGGGAGGGCAGCATACGCAGTATTTT.

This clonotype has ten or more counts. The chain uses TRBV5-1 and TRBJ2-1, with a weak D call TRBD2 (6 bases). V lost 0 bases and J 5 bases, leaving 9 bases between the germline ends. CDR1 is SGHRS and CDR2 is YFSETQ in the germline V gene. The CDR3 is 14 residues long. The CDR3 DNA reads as TGCGCCAGCAGCTTGGCGCGGGGTGACAATGAGCAGTTCTTC. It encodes CASSLARGDNEQFF.

CDR3 sequence: CASRSMGSSTEAFF. Here the CDR3 DNA reads TGTGCCAGCAGGAGCATGGGCTCAAGCACTGAAGCTTTCTTT. The chain has TRBV12-3 or TRBV12-4 and TRBJ1-1; the D is unclear. The V gene lost 6 bases and the J gene lost 4 bases, with 15 bases spanning the gap. This CDR3 is built from 14 residues.

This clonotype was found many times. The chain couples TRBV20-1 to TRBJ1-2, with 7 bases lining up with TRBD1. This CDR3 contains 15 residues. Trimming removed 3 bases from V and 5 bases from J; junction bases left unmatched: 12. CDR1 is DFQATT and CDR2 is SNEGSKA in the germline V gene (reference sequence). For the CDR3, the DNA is TGCAGTGCTAGGTTGAGACAGGGAGGGCCTTATGGCTACACCTTC. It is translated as CSARLRQGGPYGYTF.

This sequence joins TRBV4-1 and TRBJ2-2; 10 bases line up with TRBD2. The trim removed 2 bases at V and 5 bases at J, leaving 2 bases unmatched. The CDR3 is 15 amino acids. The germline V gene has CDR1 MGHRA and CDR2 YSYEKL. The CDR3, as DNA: TGCGCCAGCAGCCAAACTAGCGGGGATACCGGGGAGCTGTTTTTT. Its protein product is CASSQTSGDTGELFF.

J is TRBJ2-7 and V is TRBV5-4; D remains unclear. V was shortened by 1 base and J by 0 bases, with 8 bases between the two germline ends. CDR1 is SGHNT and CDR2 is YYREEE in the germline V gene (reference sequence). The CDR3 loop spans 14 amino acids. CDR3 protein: CASSLRAYSYEQYF. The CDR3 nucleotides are TGTGCCAGCAGCTTGCGGGCGTACTCCTACGAGCAGTACTTC.

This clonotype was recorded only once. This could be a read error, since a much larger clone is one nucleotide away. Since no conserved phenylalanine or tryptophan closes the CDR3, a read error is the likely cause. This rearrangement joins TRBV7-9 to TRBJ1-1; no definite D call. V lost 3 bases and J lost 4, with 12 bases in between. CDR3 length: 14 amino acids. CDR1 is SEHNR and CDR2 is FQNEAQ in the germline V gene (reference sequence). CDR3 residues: CASSFPPDFTEAFL. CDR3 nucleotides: TGTGCCAGCAGCTTCCCCCCGGACTTCACTGAAGCTTTCCTT.

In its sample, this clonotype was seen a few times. The CDR3 DNA reads as TGTGCCAGCAGCCGCACAGGGCCTACTAATGAAAAACTGTTTTTT. Encoded protein: CASSRTGPTNEKLFF. V and J are TRBV7-9 and TRBJ1-4; a weak D match, TRBD1 (6 bases). Germline assignment: CDR1 SEHNR and CDR2 FQNEAQ (reference sequence). CDR3 length: 15 amino acids. V was cut by 5 bases and J by 2 bases, with 12 bases left in between.

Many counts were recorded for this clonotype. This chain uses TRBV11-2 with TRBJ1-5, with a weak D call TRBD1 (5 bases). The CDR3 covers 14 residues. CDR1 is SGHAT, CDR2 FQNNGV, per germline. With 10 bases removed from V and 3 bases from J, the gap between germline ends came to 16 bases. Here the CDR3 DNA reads TGTGCCACCCGCCAGGGAGGAGACAATCAGCCCCAGCATTTT. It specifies CATRQGGDNQPQHF.

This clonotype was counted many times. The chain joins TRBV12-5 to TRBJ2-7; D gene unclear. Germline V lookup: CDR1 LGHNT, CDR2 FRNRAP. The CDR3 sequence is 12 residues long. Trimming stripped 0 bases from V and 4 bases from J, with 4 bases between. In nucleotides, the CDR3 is TGTGCTAGTGGTTTGGTCTATTACGAGCAGTACTTC. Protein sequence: CASGLVYYEQYF.

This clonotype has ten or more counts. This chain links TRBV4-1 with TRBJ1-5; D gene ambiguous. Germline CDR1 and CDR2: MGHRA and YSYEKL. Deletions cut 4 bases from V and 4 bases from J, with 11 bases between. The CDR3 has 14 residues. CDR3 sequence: CASSPAGMNQPQHF. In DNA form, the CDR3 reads TGCGCCAGCAGCCCAGCAGGAATGAATCAGCCCCAGCATTTT.

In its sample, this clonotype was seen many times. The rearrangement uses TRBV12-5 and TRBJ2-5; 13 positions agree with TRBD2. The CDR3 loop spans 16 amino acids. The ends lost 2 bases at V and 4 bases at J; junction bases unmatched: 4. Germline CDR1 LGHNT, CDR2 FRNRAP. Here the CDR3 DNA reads TGTGCTAGTGGTTTGACTAGCGGGAGGGCAGCAGAGACCCAGTACTTC. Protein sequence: CASGLTSGRAAETQYF.

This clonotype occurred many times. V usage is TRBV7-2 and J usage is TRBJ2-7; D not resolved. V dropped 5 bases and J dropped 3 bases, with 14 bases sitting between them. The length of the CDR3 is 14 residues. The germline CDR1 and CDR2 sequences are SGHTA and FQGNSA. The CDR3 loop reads CASSPNPGRYEQYF. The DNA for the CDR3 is TGTGCCAGCAGCCCCAACCCCGGACGCTACGAGCAGTACTTC. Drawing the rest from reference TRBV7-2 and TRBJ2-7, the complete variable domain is GAGVSQSPSNKVTEKGKDVELRCDPISGHTALYWYRQSLGQGLEFLIYFQGNSAPDKSGLPSDRFSAERTGGSVSTLTIQRTQQEDSAVYLCASSPNPGRYEQYFGPGTRLTVT.

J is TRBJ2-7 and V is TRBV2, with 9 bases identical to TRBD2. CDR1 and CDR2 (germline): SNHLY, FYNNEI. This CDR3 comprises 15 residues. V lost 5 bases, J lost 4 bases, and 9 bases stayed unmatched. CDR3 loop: CASSPGAGGVYEQYF. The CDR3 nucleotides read TGTGCCAGCAGTCCTGGAGCGGGAGGCGTTTACGAGCAGTACTTC.

The CDR3 loop is CASSPQENSYNSPLHF. The CDR3 DNA reads TGTGCCAGCTCACCACAGGAGAATTCCTATAATTCACCCCTCCACTTT. The V call is TRBV18, the J call TRBJ1-6, with D unclear. V shed 1 base and J shed 1 base, with 8 bases lying between them. The CDR3 contains 16 residues. The germline V gene encodes CDR1 KGHSH and CDR2 LQKENI. Full variable domain (missing parts from reference TRBV18 and TRBJ1-6): NAGVMQNPRHLVRRRGQEARLRCSPMKGHSHVYWYRQLPEEGLKFMVYLQKENIIDESGMPKERFSAEFPKEGPSILRIQQVVRGDSAAYFCASSPQENSYNSPLHFGNGTRLTVT.

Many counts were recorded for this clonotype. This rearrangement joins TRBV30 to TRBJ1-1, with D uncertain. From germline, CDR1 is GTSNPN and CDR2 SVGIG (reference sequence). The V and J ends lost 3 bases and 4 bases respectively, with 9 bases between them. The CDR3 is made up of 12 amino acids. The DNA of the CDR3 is TGTGCCTGGAGCCTACAAGCCACTGAAGCTTTCTTT. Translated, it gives CAWSLQATEAFF.

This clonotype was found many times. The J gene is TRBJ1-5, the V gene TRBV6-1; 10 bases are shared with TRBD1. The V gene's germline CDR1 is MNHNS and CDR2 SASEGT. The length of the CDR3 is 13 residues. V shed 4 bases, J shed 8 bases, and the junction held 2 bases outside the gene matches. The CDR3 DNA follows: TGTGCCAGCAGTGGACAGGGGGCGAAGCCCCAGCATTTT. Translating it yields CASSGQGAKPQHF.

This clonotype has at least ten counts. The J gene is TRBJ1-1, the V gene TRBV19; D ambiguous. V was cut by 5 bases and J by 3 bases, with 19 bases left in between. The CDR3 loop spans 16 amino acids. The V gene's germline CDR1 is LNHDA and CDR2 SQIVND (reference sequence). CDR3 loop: CASSSNPGLLYTEAFF. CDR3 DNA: TGTGCCAGTAGTTCGAACCCGGGCCTACTTTACACTGAAGCTTTCTTT.

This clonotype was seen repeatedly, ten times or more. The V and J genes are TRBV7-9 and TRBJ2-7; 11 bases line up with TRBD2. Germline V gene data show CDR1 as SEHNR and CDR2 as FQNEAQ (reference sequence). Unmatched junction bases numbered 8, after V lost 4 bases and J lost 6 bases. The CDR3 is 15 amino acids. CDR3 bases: TGTGCCAGCAGCTCCTCGACTAGCGGGATCGGCGAGCAGTACTTC. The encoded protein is CASSSSTSGIGEQYF.

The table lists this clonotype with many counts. The CDR3 here is CASRRGASGSYEQYF. CDR3 sequence (DNA): TGTGCCAGCCGGAGGGGGGCCTCTGGCTCCTACGAGCAGTACTTC. The chain combines TRBV12-3 or TRBV12-4 with TRBJ2-7, with D possibly being TRBD1 or TRBD2 (6 bases each). This CDR3 has 15 amino acids. Trimming pared 8 bases from V and 0 bases from J, leaving 17 bases between.

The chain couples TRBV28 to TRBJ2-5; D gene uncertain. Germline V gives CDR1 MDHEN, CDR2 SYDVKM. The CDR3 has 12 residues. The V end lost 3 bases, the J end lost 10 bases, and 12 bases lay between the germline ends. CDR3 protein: CASSFPLQLQYF. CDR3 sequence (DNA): TGTGCCAGCAGTTTCCCCTTACAGCTCCAGTACTTC.